This T cell receptor (beta chain) was sequenced during a study of cytomegalovirus exposure and HLA in healthy donors. Findings and caveats of the study: Later work associated around 18,000 TCR beta sequences with HLA alleles at 0.05 false discovery rate.

As for this clone: What it binds is unknown.

13 Jbeta primers and 60 Vbeta primers were used for the PCR. Libraries were prepared by immunoSEQ multiplex PCR; TCRdb keeps only in-frame clonotypes and omits some of them. This table holds approximately 190,000 clones, roughly 70% found once. The germline CDR1 and CDR2 sequences are SGDLS and YYNGEE. The V segment lost 3 bases and the J segment 6 bases; nucleotides outside the gene matches: 2. The CDR3 contains 12 residues. The sequenced material came from PBMCs. V gene TRBV9 combines with J gene TRBJ1-2, with TRBD1 matching over 7 bases. The sequence was obtained from a woman aged 25 to 39 in good health and CMV-seronegative. Here the CDR3 DNA reads TGTGCCAGCAGCGGAGGGGGCAATGGCTACACCTTC. Its protein is CASSGGGNGYTF. The full variable domain, with the rest looked up from reference TRBV9 and TRBJ1-2, is DSGVTQTPKHLITATGQRVTLRCSPRSGDLSVYWYQQSLDQGLQFLIQYYNGEERAKGNILERFSAQQFPDLHSELNLSSLELGDSALYFCASSGGGNGYTFGSGTRLTVV.